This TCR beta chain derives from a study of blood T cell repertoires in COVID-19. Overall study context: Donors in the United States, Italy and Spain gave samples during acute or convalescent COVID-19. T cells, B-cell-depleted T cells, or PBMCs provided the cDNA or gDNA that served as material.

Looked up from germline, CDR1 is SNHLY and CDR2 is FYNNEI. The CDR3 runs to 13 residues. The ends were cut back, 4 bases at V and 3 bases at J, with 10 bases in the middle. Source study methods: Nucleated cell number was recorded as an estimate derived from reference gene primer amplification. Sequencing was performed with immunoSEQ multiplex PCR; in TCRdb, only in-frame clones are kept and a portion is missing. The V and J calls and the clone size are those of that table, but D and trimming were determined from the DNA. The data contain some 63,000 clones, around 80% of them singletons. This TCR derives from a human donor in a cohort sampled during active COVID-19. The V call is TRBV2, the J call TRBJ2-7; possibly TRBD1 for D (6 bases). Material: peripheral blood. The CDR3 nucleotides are TGTGCCAGCAGTGGCGGCAGGGGCTACGAGCAGTACTTC. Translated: CASSGGRGYEQYF.